The clone carrying this TCR beta chain was counted a single time. The antigen remains unidentified. V was pared by 5 bases and J by 3 bases, with 13 bases between. CDR3 length: 14 amino acids. The germline V gene has CDR1 LNHDA and CDR2 SQIVND (reference sequence). The sample originates from a study of cytomegalovirus exposure and HLA in healthy donors. General observations from the study: Common viral pathogens seemed to be connected with several of the most significant clusters, according to a later analysis. Versus the approximately 670-donor mean, an Asian-associated ancestry cluster reportedly showed fewer N-insertions in a later analysis.

PCR used 60 Vbeta primers and 13 Jbeta primers. Sequencing used immunoSEQ multiplex PCR; TCRdb keeps in-frame clones, though not all of them. The sample carries 120,000 to 150,000 clones, roughly 80% recorded once. This rearrangement joins TRBV19 to TRBJ1-1; weak D call: TRBD1 (6 bases). Sample: PBMCs. This TCR was recovered from a man aged 35-49 years in good health and CMV-seropositive. The DNA of the CDR3 is TGTGCCAGTAGTGAAAGGGGGGGTCACACTGAAGCTTTCTTT. It codes for CASSERGGHTEAFF. The complete variable domain, with remaining parts taken from reference TRBV19 and TRBJ1-1, reads DGGITQSPKYLFRKEGQNVTLSCEQNLNHDAMYWYRQDPGQGLRLIYYSQIVNDFQKGDIAEGYSVSREKKESFPLTVTSAQKNPTAFYLCASSERGGHTEAFFGQGTRLTVV.